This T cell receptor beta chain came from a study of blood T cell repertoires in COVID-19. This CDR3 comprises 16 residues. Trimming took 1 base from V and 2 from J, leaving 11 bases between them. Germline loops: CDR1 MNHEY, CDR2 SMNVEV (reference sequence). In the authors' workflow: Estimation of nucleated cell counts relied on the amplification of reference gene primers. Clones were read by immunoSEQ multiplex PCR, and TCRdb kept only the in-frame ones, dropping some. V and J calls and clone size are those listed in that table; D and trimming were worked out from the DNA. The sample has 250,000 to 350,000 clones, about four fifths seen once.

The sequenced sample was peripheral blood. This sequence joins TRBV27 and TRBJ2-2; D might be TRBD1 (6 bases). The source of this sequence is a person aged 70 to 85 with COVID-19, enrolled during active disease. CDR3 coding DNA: TGTGCCAGCAGTTTATACGGCAGGGGAAACACCGGGGAGCTGTTTTTT. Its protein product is CASSLYGRGNTGELFF.